This T cell receptor beta chain is from a study of type 1 regulatory T cells. Turning to the study itself: This in vitro CD4 product, T-allo10, is enriched for Tr1 cells and alloantigen-specific.

Each CDR3 protein is one row after TCRdb ran MiXCR on the reads. The table lists 68,000 or so distinct CDR3 sequences, around 49% of them singletons. The germline V gene encodes CDR1 DFQATT and CDR2 SNEGSKA (reference sequence). Trimming removed 6 bases at V and 5 bases at J, with 16 bases between. The CDR3 covers 13 residues. Concerning this clonotype itself: Its specificity is not known.

The TCR comes from a human donor in good health. Sequencing used cultured non-Tr1 T cells, either the whole culture or a sorted T cell fraction (not recorded which). The gene calls are TRBV20-1 and TRBJ2-5; the D is unclear. The CDR3 DNA reads as TGCAGTGCGAATCGTCTCGTTATCGAGACCCAGTACTTC. As protein: CSANRLVIETQYF.